These 17 T cell receptor beta chains came from one sample sequenced in a study of human T cells and chemical hapten exposure. TCRdb fed the 5' RACE reads into MiXCR, producing one record per CDR3 protein. Of 110,000 or so distinct CDR3 sequences listed, around 20% are singletons. It was unfractionated whole blood from which total RNA was extracted. Receptor source: a human donor in good health.

This clonotype has more than one count but fewer than ten. The rearrangement links TRBV5-6 to TRBJ2-3, with D possibly being TRBD1 (7 bases). The ends were cut back, 4 bases at V and 8 bases at J, with 11 bases in the middle. The CDR3 consists of 12 residues. Germline V gene sequence: CDR1 SGHDT, CDR2 YYEEEE. CDR3 in amino acids: CASSQGGFTQYF. The CDR3 nucleotides are TGTGCCAGCAGCCAGGGGGGTTTTACGCAGTATTTT.

The chain links TRBV7-9 to TRBJ2-1; D may correspond to TRBD1 or TRBD2 (5 bases each). Germline V gives CDR1 SEHNR, CDR2 FQNEAQ (reference sequence). Trimming took off 1 base at V and 9 bases at J, with 13 bases between the two ends. The CDR3 is 14 residues long. The CDR3: CASSLGEGFSEQFF. The CDR3 DNA is TGTGCCAGCAGCTTAGGAGAGGGGTTCAGTGAGCAGTTCTTC.

As DNA, the CDR3 is TGTGCCAGCAAAGGCGGCAGCCAGGGAGGGGGCTACGAGCAGTACTTC. This encodes CASKGGSQGGGYEQYF. The chain recombines TRBV28 with TRBJ2-7; a weak D match, TRBD2 (7 bases). The germline CDR1 and CDR2 sequences are MDHEN and SYDVKM. Trimming cost V 7 bases and J 3 bases, with 22 bases left between them. The CDR3 sequence is 16 residues long.

The table lists this clonotype with a few counts. V gene TRBV6-5 combines with J gene TRBJ1-1; TRBD1 is a possible D gene (6 bases). Trimming took 6 bases from V and 6 from J, leaving 20 bases between them. Germline CDR1 is MNHEY and CDR2 is SVGAGI. CDR3 length equals 15 residues. Here the CDR3 reads CASSNTGSHRAEAFF. The CDR3 bases are TGTGCCAGCAGCAACACGGGGTCCCACAGGGCTGAAGCTTTCTTT.

This clonotype was observed a handful of times. CDR3 bases: TGTGCCAGCAGCAGGTCTCTTAACACCGGGGAGCTGTTTTTT. Amino acids: CASSRSLNTGELFF. The genes are TRBV11-1 and TRBJ2-2; no clear D gene. This CDR3 has 14 amino acids. V was trimmed by 5 bases and J by 2 bases, leaving 9 bases between them. Germline loops: CDR1 SGHAT, CDR2 FQDESV (reference sequence).

The J gene is TRBJ1-5, the V gene TRBV20-1, with D uncertain. CDR3 size: 13 residues. The V gene lost 2 bases and the J gene lost 1 base, with 6 bases spanning the gap. Germline-derived CDR1 and CDR2 are DFQATT and SNEGSKA (reference sequence). This CDR3 reads CSARPGSNQPQHF. CDR3 coding DNA: TGCAGTGCTAGACCGGGGAGCAATCAGCCCCAGCATTTT.

This clonotype has only a few counts. The chain recombines TRBV20-1 with TRBJ1-4; no clear D gene. The CDR3 is 14 residues long. V dropped 0 bases and J dropped 8 bases, with 13 bases sitting between them. Germline lookup yields CDR1 DFQATT and CDR2 SNEGSKA (reference sequence). The CDR3 spells CSARDEPVDEKLFF. In DNA form, the CDR3 reads TGCAGTGCTAGAGATGAACCCGTTGACGAAAAACTGTTTTTT.

A few counts support this clonotype. The genes are TRBV7-9 and TRBJ2-2, with a tentative D call TRBD2 (5 bases). Germline CDR1 SEHNR, CDR2 FQNEAQ (reference sequence). V lost 0 bases and J 4 bases, leaving 9 bases between the germline ends. The CDR3 runs to 15 residues. CDR3 amino acids: CASSLAGVGTGELFF. The CDR3 DNA sequence: TGTGCCAGCAGCTTAGCGGGAGTGGGCACCGGGGAGCTGTTTTTT.

V usage is TRBV4-2 and J usage is TRBJ1-6; D gene uncertain. Trimming removed 1 base from V and 7 bases from J, with 14 bases in between. CDR1 is LGHNA and CDR2 is YNFKEQ in the germline V gene. The CDR3 is 16 amino acids. The CDR3 protein is CASSQGLIGGNSPLHF. The CDR3 coding sequence is TGTGCCAGCAGCCAAGGGTTGATAGGCGGCAATTCACCCCTCCACTTT.

This clonotype showed up just a few times. This chain connects TRBV5-1 to TRBJ2-2; D not resolved. Germline V gives CDR1 SGHRS, CDR2 YFSETQ. The length of the CDR3 is 16 residues. V lost 4 bases and J lost 0, with 13 bases in between. This CDR3 is CASSETWLANTGELFF. The CDR3, as DNA: TGCGCCAGCAGCGAGACGTGGCTAGCGAACACCGGGGAGCTGTTTTTT.

This clonotype has a handful of counts. The chain joins TRBV9 to TRBJ1-3, with TRBD1 matching over 8 bases. V dropped 4 bases and J dropped 1; count of bases not matched to a gene: 4. The V gene's germline CDR1 is SGDLS and CDR2 YYNGEE. The CDR3 covers 15 residues. The CDR3: CASSTGGSSGNTIYF. The CDR3, as DNA: TGTGCCAGCAGCACAGGGGGGTCGTCTGGAAACACCATATATTTT.

The V call is TRBV3-1, the J call TRBJ2-4, with 12 bases fitting TRBD2. Per the germline V gene, CDR1 is LGHDT and CDR2 is YNNKEL (reference sequence). With V trimmed by 1 base and J by 9 bases, 13 bases remained unmatched. There are 18 residues in the CDR3. The CDR3, as DNA: TGTGCCAGCAGCCAAGTTAGTGATCCGGGACTAGCGGGTTTCATTCAGTACTTC. It translates to CASSQVSDPGLAGFIQYF.

The chain's CDR3 is CASSSGGVPSYEQYF. CDR3 bases: TGTGCCAGCAGCTCGGGGGGGGTACCATCCTACGAGCAGTACTTC. The genes are TRBV4-2 and TRBJ2-7, with 8 bases lining up with TRBD2. Germline V CDR1 and CDR2: LGHNA, YNFKEQ. This CDR3 contains 15 residues. V lost 5 bases to trimming and J lost 1 base; unmatched junction nucleotides: 7.

CDR3 region: CASSEVGQGARWEQFF. Written as DNA, the CDR3 is TGTGCCAGCAGTGAAGTGGGACAGGGGGCGAGGTGGGAGCAGTTCTTC. The chain recombines TRBV6-1 with TRBJ2-1; 12 bases match TRBD1. The CDR3 totals 16 residues. V lost 1 base to trimming and J lost 10 bases; unmatched junction nucleotides: 8. The germline CDR1 and CDR2 sequences are MNHNS and SASEGT.

A few counts support this clonotype. This chain links TRBV5-1 with TRBJ1-3; D gene uncertain. Germline CDR1 is SGHRS and CDR2 is YFSETQ. The CDR3 totals 16 residues. V lost 1 base, J lost 0 bases, and 11 bases lay in between. The CDR3, as DNA: TGCGCCAGCAGCTTGAGGTCAGCCGACTCTGGAAACACCATATATTTT. Amino acid sequence: CASSLRSADSGNTIYF.

This chain uses TRBV18 with TRBJ2-3; D is uncertain. The CDR3 consists of 12 residues. The V and J ends lost 5 bases and 3 bases respectively, with 6 bases between them. The germline V gene has CDR1 KGHSH and CDR2 LQKENI. DNA of the CDR3: TGTGCCAGCTCAGGGTTAACAGATACGCAGTATTTT. Translating gives CASSGLTDTQYF.

This chain uses TRBV27 with TRBJ2-1, with 9 bases identical to TRBD2. Germline CDR1 reads MNHEY; CDR2 reads SMNVEV (reference sequence). The CDR3 is 15 amino acids. V dropped 3 bases and J dropped 7; count of bases not matched to a gene: 7. DNA for the CDR3: TGTGCCAGCAGTTTCCTTAGCGGGAGAGGGAATGAGCAGTTCTTC. This codes for CASSFLSGRGNEQFF.